This TCR beta chain is drawn from a study of blood T cell repertoires in COVID-19. The wider study: Whether acute or convalescent, the COVID-19 samples came from the United States, Italy and Spain. The cDNA or gDNA used as material had been derived from T cells, B-cell-depleted T cells, or PBMCs.

The count of this clone is one. Per the study methods: From reference gene primer amplification, estimates of nucleated cell counts were derived. This table comes from immunoSEQ multiplex PCR, and its TCRdb copy is limited to in-frame clones, with some not included. That table is the source of V, J and clone size, and D and trimming were worked out from the DNA. Of about 150,000 clones listed, 75% to 85% were seen once; the top ten hold 12%. The CDR3 is 13 amino acids. The V end lost 5 bases, the J end lost 5 bases, and 10 bases lay between the germline ends. The germline V gene has CDR1 KGHSH and CDR2 LQKENI.

This receptor was identified in a woman between 55 and 75 years old with COVID-19, enrolled during active disease. The rearrangement joins TRBV18 to TRBJ1-3, with D hard to call. Specimen: peripheral blood. CDR3 sequence reads: CASSDSKRNTIYF. In nucleotides, the CDR3 is TGTGCCAGCTCAGACTCTAAGCGAAACACCATATATTTT. The variable domain in full, completed from reference TRBV18 and TRBJ1-3, reads NAGVMQNPRHLVRRRGQEARLRCSPMKGHSHVYWYRQLPEEGLKFMVYLQKENIIDESGMPKERFSAEFPKEGPSILRIQQVVRGDSAAYFCASSDSKRNTIYFGEGSWLTVV.